The 18 T cell receptor beta chains in this list originate from one sample, sequenced in a study of CD8 T cells in Susac syndrome. RNA was extracted with the RNeasy kit, and a quantity of roughly 0.5 to 1 ug was reverse transcribed using random hexamers. TCRdb passed the immunoSEQ multiplex PCR reads through MiXCR, listing each CDR3 protein once. Of approximately 150,000 distinct CDR3 sequences in the sample, 85% to 95% are singletons; the top ten hold approximately 0.11%. Specimen: CD4+ T cells from PBMCs. The receptors shown here come from a human donor with multiple sclerosis.

This rearrangement joins TRBV3-1 to TRBJ1-1; D remains unclear. Germline V gives CDR1 LGHDT, CDR2 YNNKEL (reference sequence). Trimming removed 3 bases from V and 0 bases from J, with 8 bases in between. The CDR3 is 14 amino acids. CDR3 sequence reads: CASSHMEVNTEAFF. CDR3 in DNA: TGTGCCAGCAGCCACATGGAAGTGAACACTGAAGCTTTCTTT.

The chain couples TRBV3-1 to TRBJ2-3; maybe TRBD2 (7 bases). The CDR3 spans 13 residues. Looked up from germline, CDR1 is LGHDT and CDR2 is YNNKEL (reference sequence). V lost 8 bases to trimming and J lost 8 bases, with 17 bases between them. CDR3 coding DNA: TGTGCCAGCGACCCGGGGGGCTCGAGTACGCAGTATTTT. Protein sequence: CASDPGGSSTQYF.

A single count supports this clonotype. V and J are TRBV9 and TRBJ2-3, with no clear D. Trimming removed 0 bases at V and 4 bases at J, with 12 bases between. Germline CDR1 SGDLS, CDR2 YYNGEE. The CDR3 is 15 amino acids. DNA for the CDR3: TGTGCCAGCAGCGTAGGAGGACGCTCCCCAGATACGCAGTATTTT. It specifies CASSVGGRSPDTQYF.

The chain is built from TRBV6-2 or TRBV6-3 and TRBJ2-7, with 15 bases lining up with TRBD2. CDR1 and CDR2 (germline): MNHEY, SVGEGT. The CDR3 covers 17 residues. J gave up 2 bases and V 4 bases, and 6 bases lay outside the gene matches. Here the CDR3 DNA reads TGTGCCAGCAGTTTCGGACTAGCGGGGGGGCCAGCCTACGAGCAGTACTTC. Translation gives CASSFGLAGGPAYEQYF.

The J gene is TRBJ2-7, the V gene TRBV20-1; TRBD1 matches 10 bases. V shed 6 bases, J shed 5 bases, and the junction held 7 bases outside the gene matches. Germline CDR1 and CDR2: DFQATT and SNEGSKA (reference sequence). CDR3 length: 13 amino acids. In nucleotides, the CDR3 is TGCAGTGCCCCGAGACAGGGGGCCCACGAGCAGTACTTC. Translation gives CSAPRQGAHEQYF.

J is TRBJ2-1 and V is TRBV28; unclear D gene. This CDR3 has 14 residues. Deletions cut 3 bases from V and 10 bases from J, with 16 bases between. The germline gives CDR1 MDHEN, CDR2 SYDVKM. The CDR3 sequence: CASSFFGPSREQFF. In nucleotides, the CDR3 is TGTGCCAGCAGTTTCTTTGGGCCCTCCCGCGAGCAGTTCTTC.

The chain employs TRBV20-1 and TRBJ2-7; 7 bases line up with TRBD1. V shed 1 base and J 4 bases; nucleotides not matched to a gene: 7. Germline V gene lookup returns CDR1 DFQATT and CDR2 SNEGSKA (reference sequence). This CDR3 has 14 residues. The CDR3 is CSARATGTEYEQYF. CDR3 in DNA: TGCAGTGCTAGAGCTACCGGGACAGAATACGAGCAGTACTTC.

CDR3 coding DNA: TGCAGTGCTAGTCCTTCACAGGGTCTCACAGATACGCAGTATTTT. It yields the protein CSASPSQGLTDTQYF. The J gene is TRBJ2-3, the V gene TRBV20-1, with a possible D match to TRBD1 (6 bases). The CDR3 is 15 residues long. Per the germline V gene, CDR1 is DFQATT and CDR2 is SNEGSKA (reference sequence). Trimming pared 3 bases from V and 2 bases from J, leaving 15 bases between.

This chain links TRBV5-1 with TRBJ1-1; 11 bases fit TRBD1. The J segment lost 7 bases and the V segment lost 4 bases, leaving 9 bases of the junction unmatched. CDR3 length: 15 amino acids. Looked up from germline, CDR1 is SGHRS and CDR2 is YFSETQ. The CDR3 bases are TGCGCCAGCAGCCCACAAGGACAGGGGGCGAATGAAGCTTTCTTT. It yields the protein CASSPQGQGANEAFF. Combining the CDR3 with reference TRBV5-1 and TRBJ1-1 gives the whole variable domain KAGVTQTPRYLIKTRGQQVTLSCSPISGHRSVSWYQQTPGQGLQFLFEYFSETQRNKGNFPGRFSGRQFSNSRSEMNVSTLELGDSALYLCASSPQGQGANEAFFGQGTRLTVV.

This clonotype is a singleton in its sample. The chain carries TRBV3-1 and TRBJ2-5; D gene ambiguous. CDR3 size: 12 residues. V gave up 3 bases and J gave up 7 bases, with 9 bases separating them. Germline lookup yields CDR1 LGHDT and CDR2 YNNKEL (reference sequence). The CDR3 reads CASSQSAGTQYF. The CDR3 coding sequence is TGTGCCAGCAGCCAGTCTGCCGGGACCCAGTACTTC.

The chain uses TRBV15 and TRBJ2-5; D not certain. V was pared by 1 base and J by 1 base, with 4 bases between. The CDR3 spans 13 residues. Germline assignment: CDR1 LNHNV and CDR2 YYDKDF (reference sequence). The CDR3 loop reads CATSRVFQETQYF. The CDR3 DNA reads as TGTGCCACCAGCAGAGTTTTCCAAGAGACCCAGTACTTC.

This chain joins TRBV9 and TRBJ2-4, with D unclear. The CDR3 contains 16 residues. From germline, CDR1 is SGDLS and CDR2 YYNGEE. The V and J ends lost 0 bases and 0 bases respectively, with 10 bases between them. CDR3 amino acids: CASSVGGPLAKNIQYF. In DNA form, the CDR3 reads TGTGCCAGCAGCGTAGGAGGACCGTTAGCCAAAAACATTCAGTACTTC. Complete variable domain (other parts from reference TRBV9 and TRBJ2-4): DSGVTQTPKHLITATGQRVTLRCSPRSGDLSVYWYQQSLDQGLQFLIQYYNGEERAKGNILERFSAQQFPDLHSELNLSSLELGDSALYFCASSVGGPLAKNIQYFGAGTRLSVL.

The chain links TRBV18 to TRBJ2-5; TRBD1 matches at 8 bases. Trimming took 2 bases from V and 5 from J; bases not matched to a gene: 4. The germline CDR1 and CDR2 sequences are KGHSH and LQKENI. The CDR3 is made up of 14 amino acids. The CDR3 loop reads CASSPRGQGETQYF. The CDR3 DNA is TGTGCCAGCTCACCAAGAGGACAGGGCGAGACCCAGTACTTC.

This rearrangement joins TRBV9 to TRBJ2-7, with D unclear. CDR1 is SGDLS, CDR2 YYNGEE, per germline. V was shortened by 1 base and J by 1 base, with 12 bases between the two germline ends. The CDR3 length is 15 residues. CDR3 coding DNA: TGTGCCAGCAGCGTAAGCTCGGACGGGTCCTACGAGCAGTACTTC. The encoded protein is CASSVSSDGSYEQYF.

The chain recombines TRBV15 with TRBJ2-7; D might be TRBD1 (6 bases). The CDR3 contains 16 residues. Trimming shortened V by 1 base and J by 3 bases, and 16 bases separated the two germline ends. CDR1 LNHNV and CDR2 YYDKDF come from the germline V gene (reference sequence). CDR3 amino acids: CATSRVDTGMSYEQYF. DNA for the CDR3: TGTGCCACCAGCAGAGTCGATACAGGGATGAGCTACGAGCAGTACTTC.

The chain combines TRBV9 with TRBJ2-1; D is perhaps TRBD2 (5 bases). With 0 bases removed from V and 4 bases from J, the gap between germline ends came to 14 bases. The CDR3 has 16 residues. The germline CDR1 and CDR2 sequences are SGDLS and YYNGEE. CDR3 protein: CASSVDFRGSYNEQFF. CDR3 DNA sequence: TGTGCCAGCAGCGTAGATTTCCGAGGGTCATACAATGAGCAGTTCTTC. Full variable domain (remainder filled in from reference TRBV9 and TRBJ2-1): DSGVTQTPKHLITATGQRVTLRCSPRSGDLSVYWYQQSLDQGLQFLIQYYNGEERAKGNILERFSAQQFPDLHSELNLSSLELGDSALYFCASSVDFRGSYNEQFFGPGTRLTVL.

This rearrangement joins TRBV9 to TRBJ2-7; D gene unclear. The CDR3 contains 13 residues. The germline V gene encodes CDR1 SGDLS and CDR2 YYNGEE. The ends were cut back, 1 base at V and 1 base at J, with 6 bases in the middle. The CDR3 spells CASSVTVSYEQYF. In DNA, the CDR3 is TGTGCCAGCAGCGTAACAGTGTCCTACGAGCAGTACTTC.

This clonotype appeared once. The chain is built from TRBV28 and TRBJ2-5; 9 nucleotides agree with TRBD2. Germline V lookup: CDR1 MDHEN, CDR2 SYDVKM. V lost 2 bases, J lost 1 base, and 5 bases stayed unmatched. CDR3 length equals 16 residues. The CDR3 DNA reads TGTGCCAGCAGTTTACGAAGCGGGGGGAGCCAAGAGACCCAGTACTTC. Its translation: CASSLRSGGSQETQYF. Together with reference TRBV28 and TRBJ2-5, the CDR3 gives the full variable domain: DVKVTQSSRYLVKRTGEKVFLECVQDMDHENMFWYRQDPGLGLRLIYFSYDVKMKEKGDIPEGYSVSREKKERFSLILESASTNQTSMYLCASSLRSGGSQETQYFGPGTRLLVL.